Here is one T cell receptor (beta chain) with its context. Its antigen is not identified. The donors gave bone marrow, and they were healthy. This sample is drawn from a study of cytomegalovirus exposure and HLA in healthy donors. The study, taken as a whole, reports: CMV serostatus alone was available as immune exposure information.

PCR employed 60 Vbeta and 13 Jbeta primers. The repertoire was sequenced with immunoSEQ multiplex PCR; TCRdb's copy has only in-frame clones and lacks some. The sample carries some 150,000 clones, 65% to 85% recorded once. Trimming shortened V by 3 bases and J by 4 bases, and 13 bases separated the two germline ends. The CDR3 is made up of 15 amino acids. From germline, CDR1 is SGHNT and CDR2 YENEEA. The sequence came from a woman younger than 30 in good health and CMV-seronegative. Sequencing was performed on PBMCs. This sequence joins TRBV11-3 and TRBJ2-1, with D perhaps matching TRBD2 (6 bases). The CDR3 nucleotides read TGTGCCAGCAGCTTCAGACTAGAGGAGTACAATGAGCAGTTCTTC. Protein product: CASSFRLEEYNEQFF. The variable domain in full, completed from reference TRBV11-3 and TRBJ2-1, reads EAGVVQSPRYKIIEKKQPVAFWCNPISGHNTLYWYLQNLGQGPELLIRYENEEAVDDSQLPKDRFSAERLKGVDSTLKIQPAELGDSAVYLCASSFRLEEYNEQFFGPGTRLTVL.